This T cell receptor (beta chain) was sequenced for a study of T-cell reconstitution after alpha-beta-depleted transplantation in children. This CDR3 region has 16 residues. The germline V gene has CDR1 SGHTA and CDR2 FQGTGA. TCRbeta library preparation incorporated unique molecular identifiers. Each CDR3 protein gets one entry after TCRdb re-called the PCR reads with MiXCR. The sample carries a few hundred thousand distinct CDR3 sequences, about 23% recorded once. Findings and limits, study-wide: T-cell counts and diversity were attributed mostly to newly produced T cells one year after transplant.

This clonotype was seen more than once but under ten times. Antigen unknown. At one boundary the junction diverges from the germline segment, which might be a read error. The gene calls are TRBV7-3 and TRBJ2-7, with TRBD2 as a possible D gene (6 bases). This receptor was taken from a girl aged 2 to 10 with Fanconi anemia, due to receive a stem cell transplant. The sample consisted of PBMCs, taken before TCRalphabeta/CD19-depleted stem cell transplant. CDR3 nucleotides: TGTGCCAGCAGCCTAACAACCAATAGCGGAAACTACGAGCAGTACTTC. This gives the protein CASSLTTNSGNYEQYF. Full variable domain (remainder filled in from reference TRBV7-3 and TRBJ2-7): GAGVSQTPSNKVTEKGKYVELRCDPISGHTALYWYRQSLGQGPEFLIYFQGTGAADDSGLPNDRFFAVRPEGSVSTLKIQRTERGDSAVYLCASSLTTNSGNYEQYFGPGTRLTVT.